This T cell receptor (beta chain) was recovered during a study of preoperative IRX-2 immunotherapy in early breast cancer. With regard to this clone: The sample has other DNA sequences that encode this CDR3 too.

The ends lost 7 bases at V and 5 bases at J; junction bases unmatched: 6. The CDR3 consists of 14 residues. Germline-derived CDR1 and CDR2 are SNHLY and FYNNEI. Only in-frame clones appear in the TCRdb table, and some are missing; sequencing was by immunoSEQ multiplex PCR. This sample has around 25,000 clones; roughly 90% occur once, and the top ten carry less than 35%. Treatment defined: preoperative locoregional IRX-2 cytokine immunotherapy. The source was tumor tissue, collected after IRX-2 immunotherapy. This clonotype originated in a human donor with breast cancer. The chain employs TRBV2 and TRBJ1-5, with TRBD1 matching 9 bases. The CDR3 nucleotides are TGTGCCAGCATTAAAAGGACAGGGGATCAGCCCCAGCATTTT. Translating gives CASIKRTGDQPQHF.